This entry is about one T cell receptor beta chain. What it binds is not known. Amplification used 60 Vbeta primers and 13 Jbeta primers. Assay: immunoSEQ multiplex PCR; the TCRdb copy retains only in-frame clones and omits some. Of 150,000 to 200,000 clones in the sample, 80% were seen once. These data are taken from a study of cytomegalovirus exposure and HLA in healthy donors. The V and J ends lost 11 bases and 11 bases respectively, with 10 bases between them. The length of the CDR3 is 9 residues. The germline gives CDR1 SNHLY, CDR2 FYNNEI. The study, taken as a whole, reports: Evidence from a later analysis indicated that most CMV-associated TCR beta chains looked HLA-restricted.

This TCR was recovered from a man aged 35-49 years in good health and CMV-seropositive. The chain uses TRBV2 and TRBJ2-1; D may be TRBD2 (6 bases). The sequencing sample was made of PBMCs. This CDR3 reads CAVGTQQFF. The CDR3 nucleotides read TGTGCCGTGGGGACTCAGCAGTTCTTC.